This section outlines one T cell receptor beta chain sequence together with its context. Its cognate antigen is unknown. These data belong to a study of blood T cells in healthy people across ages. PCR was performed a second time for about 7 to 12 cycles using a sample-barcoded 5' primer and a J-beta primer mix. Each CDR3 protein is one row after TCRdb ran MiXCR on the 5' RACE reads. This table has about 830,000 distinct CDR3 sequences, around 68% appearing once. Notes on the study in general: One million T cells yielded diversity estimates that were considered underestimates. Naive T cell percentage strongly correlated with TCR beta diversity. PBMCs went unsorted, and a conclusive naive versus antigen-experienced comparison was therefore prevented.

The receptor comes from a man aged 30 to 45 in good health. Sequencing was carried out using blood.

The CDR3: CSAKGTIRETQYF. DNA of the CDR3: TGCAGTGCTAAAGGGACTATTCGGGAGACCCAGTACTTC. The rearrangement joins TRBV20-1 to TRBJ2-5; 7 bases fit TRBD2. J lost 5 bases, V lost 4 bases, and 7 bases had no gene match. This CDR3 is built from 13 residues. Germline CDR1 is DFQATT and CDR2 is SNEGSKA (reference sequence).